The rows below give T cell receptor beta chains drawn from one sample of a study of cytomegalovirus exposure and HLA in healthy donors. Using immunoSEQ multiplex PCR, the repertoire was profiled, and TCRdb retains in-frame clones only, with some absent. The top ten hold 20% of the sample, which has about 130,000 clones, approximately 87% seen once. The specimen sequenced was PBMCs. The receptors stem from a man between 18 and 29 years old in good health and CMV-seropositive. Both conserved end residues are part of each CDR3. The D gene is left open where the match is weak. Part of the rows lack a size; the others show once, few, many or a class for expanded clones.

TRBJ2-2	.	TRBV5-6	TRBD2	16	TGTGCCAGCAGCTATAAAGCGGGGGATAACACCGGGGAGCTGTTTTTT	CASSYKAGDNTGELFF
TRBJ2-5	.	TRBV4-1	TRBD1	16	TGCGCCAGCAGCCAAGAAAGGGGGCCGCCAACTGAGACCCAGTACTTC	CASSQERGPPTETQYF
TRBJ2-5	.	TRBV6-5	.	14	TGTGCCAGCAGTTACACGGGAGTCGGGGAGACCCAGTACTTC	CASSYTGVGETQYF
TRBJ1-5	.	TRBV5-8	TRBD1	16	TGTGCCAGCAGCGCAGTAGGACAGGGGGCCCGACAGCCCCAGCATTTT	CASSAVGQGARQPQHF
TRBJ2-5	.	TRBV29-1	TRBD1	12	TGCAGCGTCGCGGACAGGGCAGAGACCCAGTACTTC	CSVADRAETQYF
TRBJ1-2	.	TRBV6-6	TRBD1	14	TGTGCCAGCAGCTCTGGAGGGACAGTCTATGGCTACACCTTC	CASSSGGTVYGYTF
TRBJ2-6	.	TRBV10-3	.	19	TGTGCCATCAGTGAGACAACAGGTTTTGGGTTATCTGGGGCCAACGTCCTGACTTTC	CAISETTGFGLSGANVLTF
TRBJ2-2	.	TRBV28	TRBD2	16	TGTGCCAGCAGTGGGTCTAGCGGGAGGAACACCGGGGAGCTGTTTTTT	CASSGSSGRNTGELFF
TRBJ1-2	.	TRBV6-5	.	11	TGTGCCAGCACCCGGGGGGGTGGCTACACCTTC	CASTRGGGYTF
TRBJ2-2	.	TRBV5-1	TRBD1	15	TGCGCCAGCAGAACCGGGACAGGGCCCCCCGGGGAGCTGTTTTTT	CASRTGTGPPGELFF
TRBJ1-2	once	TRBV7-8	.	14	TGTGCCAGCAGCCTCCCGGGAGGGAACTATGGCTACACCTTC	CASSLPGGNYGYTF
TRBJ1-1	few	TRBV29-1	.	12	TGCAGCGTTGAAAGGGGGAACACTGAAGCTTTCTTT	CSVERGNTEAFF
TRBJ2-3	.	TRBV5-6	.	12	TGTGCCAGCAGCCCCGGGGCAGATACGCAGTATTTT	CASSPGADTQYF
TRBJ1-4	.	TRBV25-1	TRBD1	15	TGTGCCAGCATGCCCGGACAGGGACCTCATGAAAAACTGTTTTTT	CASMPGQGPHEKLFF
TRBJ2-7	few	TRBV5-6	.	14	TGTGCCAGCAGCTTGTTGGGGAGCTCCTACGAGCAGTACTTC	CASSLLGSSYEQYF
TRBJ2-2	once	TRBV10-3	.	14	TGTGCCATCAGTGAGCAGCCGGGTCCCGGGGAGCTGTTTTTT	CAISEQPGPGELFF
TRBJ1-5	.	TRBV4-1	.	15	TGCGCCAGCAGCCAACGGCAGGGGCAGGACCAGCCCCAGCATTTT	CASSQRQGQDQPQHF
TRBJ2-7	.	TRBV7-8	TRBD2	15	TGTGCCAGCAGCCCGAACGGGGGGGGTAACTACGAGCAGTACTTC	CASSPNGGGNYEQYF
TRBJ1-6	.	TRBV7-3	.	13	TGTGCCAGCAGCTTTCACAATAATTCACCCCTCCACTTT	CASSFHNNSPLHF
TRBJ1-3	.	TRBV2	.	14	TGTGCCAGCTGCGTTTCCCCTCCCGGGGACACCATATATTTT	CASCVSPPGDTIYF
TRBJ2-1	.	TRBV7-9	.	15	TGTGCCAGCATGCGAGGCGGAGTTTCCTACAATGAGCAGTTCTTC	CASMRGGVSYNEQFF
TRBJ2-5	few	TRBV6-6	.	13	TGTGCCAGCAGGGTACCGGGAAAAGAGACCCAGTACTTC	CASRVPGKETQYF
TRBJ1-6	few	TRBV4-1	TRBD1	16	TGCGCCAGCAGCACACGGACAGGGGGCGATAATTCACCCCTCCACTTT	CASSTRTGGDNSPLHF
TRBJ1-6	.	TRBV5-6	.	14	TGTGCCAGCAGCTTAGGGGGCTATAATTCACCCCTCCACTTT	CASSLGGYNSPLHF
TRBJ2-1	.	TRBV2	TRBD2	15	TGTGCCAGCATTGCCTGGACTAGCGGGGGGGATGAGCAGTTCTTC	CASIAWTSGGDEQFF
TRBJ1-2	.	TRBV29-1	.	11	TGCAGCGTTGATTCGGTCTATGGCTACACCTTC	CSVDSVYGYTF
TRBJ2-5	.	TRBV11-2	TRBD2	15	TGTGCCAGCAGCTTCACGGGGGGACGGGTAGAGACCCAGTACTTC	CASSFTGGRVETQYF
TRBJ2-3	.	TRBV6-6	.	13	TGTGCCAGCAGTTATTCCGGGGGAGATACGCAGTATTTT	CASSYSGGDTQYF
TRBJ2-1	once	TRBV9	.	18	TGTGCCAGCAGCCCTTTGGGGCTCGCCTCCCTCTCCTACAATGAGCAGTTCTTC	CASSPLGLASLSYNEQFF
TRBJ2-7	.	TRBV27	.	13	TGTGCCAGCAGCAGGGGTCAATCGTACGAGCAGTACTTC	CASSRGQSYEQYF
TRBJ2-3	.	TRBV19	TRBD2	17	TGTGCCAGTAGTCTTGGACTAGCGGCCTTGGGCACAGATACGCAGTATTTT	CASSLGLAALGTDTQYF
TRBJ1-2	.	TRBV4-1	TRBD1	16	TGCGCCAGCAGCCAAGATAACACAGGGGCAACTATCGGCTACACCTTC	CASSQDNTGATIGYTF